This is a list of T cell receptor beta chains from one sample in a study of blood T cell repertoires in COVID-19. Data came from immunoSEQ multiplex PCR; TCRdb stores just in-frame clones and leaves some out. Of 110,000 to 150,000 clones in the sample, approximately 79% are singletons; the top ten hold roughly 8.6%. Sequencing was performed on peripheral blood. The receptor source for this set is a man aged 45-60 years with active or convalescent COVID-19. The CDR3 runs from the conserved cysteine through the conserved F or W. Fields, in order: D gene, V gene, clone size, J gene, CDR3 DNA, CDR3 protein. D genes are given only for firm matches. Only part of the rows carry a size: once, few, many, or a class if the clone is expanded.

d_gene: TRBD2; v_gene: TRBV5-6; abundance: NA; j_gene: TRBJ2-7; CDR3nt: TGTGCCAGCAGCTTAGGACTAGCGGGAGTGCAGTACTTC; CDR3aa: CASSLGLAGVQYF
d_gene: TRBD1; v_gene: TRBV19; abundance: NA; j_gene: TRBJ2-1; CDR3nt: TGTGCCAGTAGTAAAACAGGGGAAGGCAATGAGCAGTTCTTC; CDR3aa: CASSKTGEGNEQFF
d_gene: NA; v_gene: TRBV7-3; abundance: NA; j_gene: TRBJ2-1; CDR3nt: TGTGCCAGCAGCCCTAGTGTGCGTCGGGATGAGCAGTTCTTC; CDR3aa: CASSPSVRRDEQFF
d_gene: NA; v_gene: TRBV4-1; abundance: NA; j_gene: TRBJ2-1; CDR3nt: TGCGCCAGCAGCCAAGATAGAGTCAATGAGCAGTTCTTC; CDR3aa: CASSQDRVNEQFF
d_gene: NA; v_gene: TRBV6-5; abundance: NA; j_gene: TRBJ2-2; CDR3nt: TGTGCCAGCAGTTACTCGACCCGGGTTTACACCGGGGAGCTGTTTTTT; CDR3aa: CASSYSTRVYTGELFF
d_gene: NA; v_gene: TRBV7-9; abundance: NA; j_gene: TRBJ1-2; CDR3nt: TGTGCCAGCAGCTTATGGGAGGGACGGAGCTATGGCTACACCTTC; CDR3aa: CASSLWEGRSYGYTF
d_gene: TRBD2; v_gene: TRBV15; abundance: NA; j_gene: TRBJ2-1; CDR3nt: TGTGCCACCAGCAGAGAGATGAAGAGCGGGAGGGGAAATGAGCAGTTCTTC; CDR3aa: CATSREMKSGRGNEQFF
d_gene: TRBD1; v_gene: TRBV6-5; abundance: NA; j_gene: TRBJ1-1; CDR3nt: TGTGCCAGCAGTAGATCAGGGGGCGTCGACACTGAAGCTTTCTTT; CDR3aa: CASSRSGGVDTEAFF
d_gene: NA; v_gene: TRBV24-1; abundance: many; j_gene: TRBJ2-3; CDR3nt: TGTGCCACCAGTGACCGCATCAGGGATAGCACAGATACGCAGTATTTT; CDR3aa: CATSDRIRDSTDTQYF
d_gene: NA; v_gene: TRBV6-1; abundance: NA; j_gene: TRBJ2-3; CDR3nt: TGTGCCAGCAGTGAACGCCCGGGATACGGGGCAGATACGCAGTATTTT; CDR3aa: CASSERPGYGADTQYF
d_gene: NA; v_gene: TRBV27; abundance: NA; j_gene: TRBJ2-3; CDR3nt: TGTGCCAGCGGCGGGTGGCGGGGATGGGCAGATACGCAGTATTTT; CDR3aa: CASGGWRGWADTQYF
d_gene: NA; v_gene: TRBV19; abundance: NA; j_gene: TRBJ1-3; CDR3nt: TGTGCCAGTAGTAGGAAGGGGATACGTACAGGAAACACCATATATTTT; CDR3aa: CASSRKGIRTGNTIYF
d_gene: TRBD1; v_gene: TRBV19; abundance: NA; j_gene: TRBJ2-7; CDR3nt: TGTGCCAGTAGTCGGGCTTGGACAGGGGAGTCCTACGAGCAGTACTTC; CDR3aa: CASSRAWTGESYEQYF
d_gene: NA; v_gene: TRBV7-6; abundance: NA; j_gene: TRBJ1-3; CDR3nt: TGTGCCAGCACCTTTTATCCCGGGTCTGGAAACACCATATATTTT; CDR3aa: CASTFYPGSGNTIYF
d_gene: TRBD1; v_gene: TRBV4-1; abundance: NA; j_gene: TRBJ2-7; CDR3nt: TGCGCCAGCAGCCAAGGTCCGGGACAGGGGTCCTACGAGCAGTACTTC; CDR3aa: CASSQGPGQGSYEQYF
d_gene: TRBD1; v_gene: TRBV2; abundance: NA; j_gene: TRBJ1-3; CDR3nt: TGTGCCAGCAGGCAGGGCGCAGGGGGCAGAAACACCATATATTTT; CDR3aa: CASRQGAGGRNTIYF
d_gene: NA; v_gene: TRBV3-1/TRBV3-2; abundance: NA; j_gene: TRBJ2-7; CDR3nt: TGTGCCAGCAGCGACGACCGGACTCCCACCTACGAGCAGTACTTC; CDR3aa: CASSDDRTPTYEQYF
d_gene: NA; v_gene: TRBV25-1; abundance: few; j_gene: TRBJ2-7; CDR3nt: TGTGCCAGCAGTGATGCCGGCTGGGGCGAGGAGCAGTACTTC; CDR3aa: CASSDAGWGEEQYF
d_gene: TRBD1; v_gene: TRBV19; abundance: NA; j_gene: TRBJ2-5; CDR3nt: TGTGCCAGTAGTATAGGTGGGACAGGGGGCCGGGAGACCCAGTACTTC; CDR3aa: CASSIGGTGGRETQYF
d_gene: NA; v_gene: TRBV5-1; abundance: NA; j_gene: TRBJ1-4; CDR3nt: TGCGCCAGCAGCTTATTAGGAGTGGCTAATGAAAAACTGTTTTTT; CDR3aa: CASSLLGVANEKLFF
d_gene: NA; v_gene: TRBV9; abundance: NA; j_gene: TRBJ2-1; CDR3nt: TGTGCCAGCAGCGTAGATAGTAGCGGTTACAATGAGCAGTTCTTC; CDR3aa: CASSVDSSGYNEQFF
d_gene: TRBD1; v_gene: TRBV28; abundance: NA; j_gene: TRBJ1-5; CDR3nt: TGTGCCAGCGGGACCCGGGACAGGGGCATTCAGCCCCAGCATTTT; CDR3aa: CASGTRDRGIQPQHF
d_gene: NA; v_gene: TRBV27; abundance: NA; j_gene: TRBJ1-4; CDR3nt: TGTGCCAGCAGTCCGGGGGTAACTAATGAAAAACTGTTTTTT; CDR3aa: CASSPGVTNEKLFF
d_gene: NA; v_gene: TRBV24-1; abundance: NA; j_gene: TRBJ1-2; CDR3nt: TGTGCCACGTCAGGGGATAACTATGGCTACACCTTC; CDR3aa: CATSGDNYGYTF
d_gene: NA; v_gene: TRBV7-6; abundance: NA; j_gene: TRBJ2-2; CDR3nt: TGTGCCAGCAGCTTAAGATCTGGGGGCGCAGGAGTCACCGGGGAGCTGTTTTTT; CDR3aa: CASSLRSGGAGVTGELFF
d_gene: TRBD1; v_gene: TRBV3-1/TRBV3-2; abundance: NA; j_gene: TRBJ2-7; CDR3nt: TGTGCCAGCAGCCAAACCTCGACAGGGATGGTTGACGAGCAGTACTTC; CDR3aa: CASSQTSTGMVDEQYF
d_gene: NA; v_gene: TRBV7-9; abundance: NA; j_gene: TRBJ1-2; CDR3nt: TGTGCCAGCTCAATTATTGCGGGGGGCTACACCTTC; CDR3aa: CASSIIAGGYTF
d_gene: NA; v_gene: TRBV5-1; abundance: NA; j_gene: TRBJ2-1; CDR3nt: TGCGCCAGCAAGAGTAGCCTAGACTCCTACAATGAGCAGTTCTTC; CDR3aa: CASKSSLDSYNEQFF
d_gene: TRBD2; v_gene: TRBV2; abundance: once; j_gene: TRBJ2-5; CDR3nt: TGTGCCAGCAGTGATAGGTCGGGAGGAGAGACCCAGTACTTC; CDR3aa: CASSDRSGGETQYF
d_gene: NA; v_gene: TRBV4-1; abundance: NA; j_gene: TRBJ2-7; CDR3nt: TGCGCCAGCAGCCAAGATACGCAACAGGGAAACTACGAGCAGTACTTC; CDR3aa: CASSQDTQQGNYEQYF
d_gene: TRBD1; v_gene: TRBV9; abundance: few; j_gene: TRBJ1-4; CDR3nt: TGTGCCAGCAGCGTAGGGGACAGAAGAACCGAAAAACTGTTTTTT; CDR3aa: CASSVGDRRTEKLFF
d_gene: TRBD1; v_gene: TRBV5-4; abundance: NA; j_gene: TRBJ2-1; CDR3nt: TGTGCCAGCAGCTTGGATTGGCAGGGGGCGAATGAGCAGTTCTTC; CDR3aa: CASSLDWQGANEQFF
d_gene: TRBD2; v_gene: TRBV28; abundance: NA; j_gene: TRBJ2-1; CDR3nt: TGTGCCAGCAGGGGGACTAGCGGGAGGCCTCCTTCCTACAATGAGCAGTTCTTC; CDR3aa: CASRGTSGRPPSYNEQFF
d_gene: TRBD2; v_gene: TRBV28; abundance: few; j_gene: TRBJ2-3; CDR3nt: TGTGCCAGCAGTTTAGGACTAGCGGGAGGAACAGATACGCAGTATTTT; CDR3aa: CASSLGLAGGTDTQYF
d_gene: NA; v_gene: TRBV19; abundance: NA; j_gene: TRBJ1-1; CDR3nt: TGTGCCAGTACCGCCCACGGATATACTATGAACACTGAAGCTTTCTTT; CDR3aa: CASTAHGYTMNTEAFF
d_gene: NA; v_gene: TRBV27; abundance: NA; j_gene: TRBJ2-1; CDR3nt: TGTGCCAGCAGCCCACTAGGTTCCCTTTCCAATGAGCAGTTCTTC; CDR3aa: CASSPLGSLSNEQFF
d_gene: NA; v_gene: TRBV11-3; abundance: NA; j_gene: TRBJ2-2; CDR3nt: TGTGCCAGCAGCTTAGCGGGAGAGAACACCGGGGAGCTGTTTTTT; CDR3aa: CASSLAGENTGELFF
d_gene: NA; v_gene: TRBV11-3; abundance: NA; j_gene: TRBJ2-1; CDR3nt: TGTGCCAGCAGCTTAGGAGGAGGGGACGTCAATGAGCAGTTCTTC; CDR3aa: CASSLGGGDVNEQFF
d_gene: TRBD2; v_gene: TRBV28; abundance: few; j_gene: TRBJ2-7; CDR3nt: TGTGCCAGCAGTTCCACGGGACCGTGGACTAGCGGACTCTCCTACGAGCAGTACTTC; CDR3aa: CASSSTGPWTSGLSYEQYF
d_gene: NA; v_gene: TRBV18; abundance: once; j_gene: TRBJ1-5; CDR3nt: TGTGCCAGCTCACCCTCGCGGGGGACGGGGTCTTTACCCCAGCATTTT; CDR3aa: CASSPSRGTGSLPQHF
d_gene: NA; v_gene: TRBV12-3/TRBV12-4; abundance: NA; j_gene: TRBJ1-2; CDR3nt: TGTGCCAGCAGTTTATCCCAGTCATATGGCTACACCTTC; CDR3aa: CASSLSQSYGYTF
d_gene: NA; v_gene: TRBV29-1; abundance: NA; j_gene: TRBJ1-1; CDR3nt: TGCAGCGTCGGAGCGCAGGGGAATGAAGCTTTCTTT; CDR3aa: CSVGAQGNEAFF
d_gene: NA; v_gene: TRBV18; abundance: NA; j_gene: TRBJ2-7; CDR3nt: TGTGCCAGCTCACCGACAGACCTGTGGTACGAGCAGTACTTC; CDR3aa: CASSPTDLWYEQYF
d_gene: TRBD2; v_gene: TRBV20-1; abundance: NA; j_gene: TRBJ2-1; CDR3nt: TGCAGTGCTCTTAGCGGGAATGAGCAGTTCTTC; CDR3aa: CSALSGNEQFF
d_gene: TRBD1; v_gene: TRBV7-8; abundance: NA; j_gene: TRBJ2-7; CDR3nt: TGTGCCAGCAGCAGGGGACAGGCGGGGGAGCAGTACTTC; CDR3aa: CASSRGQAGEQYF
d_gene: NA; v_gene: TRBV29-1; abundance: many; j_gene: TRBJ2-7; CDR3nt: TGCAGCGTTGAAGATCCTCTCGGGCAGACAGTCAACGAGCAGTACTTC; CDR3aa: CSVEDPLGQTVNEQYF
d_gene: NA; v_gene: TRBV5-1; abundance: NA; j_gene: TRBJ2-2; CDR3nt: TGCGCCAGCAGCTTGGGGCAGGGCACCGGGGAGCTGTTTTTT; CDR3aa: CASSLGQGTGELFF
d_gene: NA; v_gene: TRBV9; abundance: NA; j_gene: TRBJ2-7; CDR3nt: TGTGCCAGCAGCGTAGGCCTACTAGCCTACGAGCAGTACTTC; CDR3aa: CASSVGLLAYEQYF